Listed here are 18 T cell receptor beta chains from one sample, sequenced in a study of persistence of HIV-infected CD4 T cells (dated by TCRdb to about 2020). The immunoSEQ hsTCRB assay version 4 in survey mode was used to sequence TCRbeta repertoires from genomic DNA. Entries here come from immuneACCESS through TCRdb and include only in-frame sequences with V and J called. Some clones fail to appear in such tables; in the studies checked, an unresolved V gene covers under half of the shortfall, and the cause of the remainder is unknown. The sample table records 25,000 to 30,000 clones; 82% of these occur just once. The ten largest make up about 4.6% of the sample. The treatment or condition label, as the study defines it: suppressive antiretroviral therapy. Lysates of CMV-infected fibroblasts at around 10 ug/mL were used to stimulate the cells. Memory CD4+ T cells that did not respond, being CD40L-negative, CD69-negative and CD45RO-high, were sorted as memory populations depleted of antigen-responding cells.

No cognate antigen is known for these TCRs. Specimen: CD4+ T cells sorted from PBMCs after roughly 18-hour stimulation, collected from a patient who received antiretroviral therapy. This specimen's cell subset or site label, interpreted: CD40L-CD69- CD45RO-high memory CD4 T cells not responding to CMV lysate. The receptors here all came from an adult man with HIV who was CMV-seropositive.

CDR3 in amino acids: CASSLDRGLDTGELFF. The CDR3, as DNA: TGTGCCAGCAGTTTAGATAGGGGTTTGGACACCGGGGAGCTGTTTTTT. The chain uses TRBV28 and TRBJ2-2; a possible D gene is TRBD1 (5 bases). CDR1 is MDHEN and CDR2 is SYDVKM in the germline V gene. The CDR3 sequence is 16 residues long. V lost 2 bases to trimming and J lost 3 bases, with 13 bases between them. The whole variable domain, filled in from reference TRBV28 and TRBJ2-2, reads DVKVTQSSRYLVKRTGEKVFLECVQDMDHENMFWYRQDPGLGLRLIYFSYDVKMKEKGDIPEGYSVSREKKERFSLILESASTNQTSMYLCASSLDRGLDTGELFFGEGSRLTVL.

This rearrangement joins TRBV7-3 to TRBJ2-5; D perhaps matches TRBD1 (5 bases). This CDR3 has 15 residues. V was shortened by 4 bases and J by 4 bases, with 16 bases between the two germline ends. The germline CDR1 and CDR2 sequences are SGHTA and FQGTGA. The CDR3 nucleotides read TGTGCCAGCAGCTCCCAGGGTCCTACAGGAGAGACCCAGTACTTC. It encodes CASSSQGPTGETQYF.

CDR3 DNA: TGTGCCACCGGGGAACAGGGGAAGTTTCAGCCCCAGCATTTT. Its protein is CATGEQGKFQPQHF. This chain links TRBV27 with TRBJ1-5, with 7 bases identical to TRBD1. The V gene end was trimmed by 10 bases and the J gene end by 6 bases; junction bases not matched to a gene: 12. In germline, CDR1 is MNHEY, CDR2 SMNVEV (reference sequence). The CDR3 covers 14 residues.

This clone turned up a few times. The chain uses TRBV7-3 and TRBJ2-2; no reliable D call. Germline V gene sequence: CDR1 SGHTA, CDR2 FQGTGA. The CDR3 has 15 amino acids. The V gene lost 5 bases and the J gene lost 0 bases, with 10 bases spanning the gap. The CDR3, as DNA: TGTGCCAGCAGCCCTAAGGCTGCGAACACCGGGGAGCTGTTTTTT. As protein: CASSPKAANTGELFF. Full variable domain (outside the CDR3, taken from reference TRBV7-3 and TRBJ2-2): GAGVSQTPSNKVTEKGKYVELRCDPISGHTALYWYRQSLGQGPEFLIYFQGTGAADDSGLPNDRFFAVRPEGSVSTLKIQRTERGDSAVYLCASSPKAANTGELFFGEGSRLTVL.

The V gene is TRBV2, the J gene TRBJ1-3, with D perhaps TRBD1 (5 bases). The V end was cut by 5 bases, the J end by 4 bases, with 12 bases between. Germline lookup yields CDR1 SNHLY and CDR2 FYNNEI. The CDR3 has 14 amino acids. As DNA, the CDR3 is TGTGCCAGCAGTTTGGGGGGACGCGGAAACACCATATATTTT. Its protein is CASSLGGRGNTIYF.

J is TRBJ2-1 and V is TRBV5-1, with TRBD2 matching over 9 bases. The trim removed 0 bases at V and 5 bases at J, leaving 12 bases unmatched. The CDR3 runs 18 residues. Germline V gene lookup returns CDR1 SGHRS and CDR2 YFSETQ. This chain's CDR3 is CASSLEGTQASGNNEQFF. The CDR3 DNA sequence: TGCGCCAGCAGCTTGGAAGGGACTCAGGCTAGCGGGAACAATGAGCAGTTCTTC.

This chain joins TRBV19 and TRBJ2-3; perhaps D is TRBD1 or TRBD2 (6 bases each). Between the trimmed V and J ends, which lost 0 bases and 4 bases, there was a span of 14 bases. The CDR3 contains 16 residues. CDR1 and CDR2 (germline): LNHDA, SQIVND (reference sequence). In nucleotides, the CDR3 is TGTGCCAGTAGTATAGATCAGGCTAGGGGGGCAGATACGCAGTATTTT. Residues: CASSIDQARGADTQYF.

The chain has TRBV12-5 and TRBJ1-6, with 8 bases aligning to TRBD1. The length of the CDR3 is 14 residues. V lost 1 base, J lost 7 bases, and 0 bases stayed unmatched. Germline V gene data show CDR1 as LGHNT and CDR2 as FRNRAP. CDR3 amino acids: CASGLGTGNSPLHF. CDR3 DNA: TGTGCTAGTGGTTTGGGGACAGGGAATTCACCCCTCCACTTT.

This clone was counted once. The chain employs TRBV24-1 and TRBJ2-1; 8 nucleotides line up with TRBD1. V lost 12 bases, J lost 7 bases, and 10 bases stayed unmatched. This CDR3 has 13 amino acids. Germline V gene lookup returns CDR1 KGHDR and CDR2 SFDVKD. DNA for the CDR3: TGTGCCCCGCTGACAGGGGCGGAAAATGAGCAGTTCTTC. It specifies CAPLTGAENEQFF.

Only one count was recorded for this clone. The chain joins TRBV5-1 to TRBJ2-1, with D perhaps assigned TRBD1 or TRBD2 (6 bases each). Per the germline V gene, CDR1 is SGHRS and CDR2 is YFSETQ. The CDR3 loop spans 14 amino acids. V gave up 7 bases and J gave up 7 bases, with 18 bases separating them. The CDR3 region is CASFSYGGGNEQFF. The CDR3, as DNA: TGCGCCAGCTTCTCCTACGGGGGCGGAAATGAGCAGTTCTTC.

The V and J genes are TRBV10-3 and TRBJ1-4, with TRBD1 identical over 7 bases. Unmatched junction bases numbered 1, after V lost 2 bases and J lost 4 bases. Germline CDR1 reads ENHRY; CDR2 reads SYGVKD. The CDR3 extends over 14 amino acids. In nucleotides, the CDR3 is TGTGCCATCAGTGAGGGACAGGTTAATGAAAAACTGTTTTTT. Its translation: CAISEGQVNEKLFF.

This clone has just one count. The chain links TRBV28 to TRBJ2-1; a weak D match, TRBD1 (6 bases). Trimming removed 3 bases from V and 8 bases from J, with 17 bases in between. Germline V gene lookup returns CDR1 MDHEN and CDR2 SYDVKM. This CDR3 has 15 residues. The CDR3 reads CASSLLEAGVDEQFF. CDR3 in DNA: TGTGCCAGCAGTTTGCTCGAGGCAGGGGTCGATGAGCAGTTCTTC.

This clone was observed a few times. V and J are TRBV5-4 and TRBJ1-2; D unresolved. The germline CDR1 and CDR2 sequences are SGHNT and YYREEE (reference sequence). The germline V and J ends were trimmed by 0 bases and 6 bases, with 6 bases remaining between them. CDR3 length: 12 amino acids. In DNA, the CDR3 is TGTGCCAGCAGCTTGGTAGGAAATGGCTACACCTTC. Residues: CASSLVGNGYTF.

This sequence joins TRBV18 and TRBJ2-1; D not resolved. The CDR3 length is 12 residues. From germline, CDR1 is KGHSH and CDR2 LQKENI. The V and J ends lost 5 bases and 4 bases respectively, with 6 bases between them. CDR3 nucleotide sequence: TGTGCCAGCTCAGATGATTACAATGAGCAGTTCTTC. Its translation is CASSDDYNEQFF. Supplemented by reference TRBV18 and TRBJ2-1, the full variable domain reads NAGVMQNPRHLVRRRGQEARLRCSPMKGHSHVYWYRQLPEEGLKFMVYLQKENIIDESGMPKERFSAEFPKEGPSILRIQQVVRGDSAAYFCASSDDYNEQFFGPGTRLTVL.

V gene TRBV19 combines with J gene TRBJ2-3; 8 bases agree with TRBD1. Germline assignment: CDR1 LNHDA and CDR2 SQIVND (reference sequence). V lost 4 bases to trimming and J lost 6 bases; unmatched junction nucleotides: 9. CDR3 size: 15 residues. The CDR3 sequence is CASSNRQGAKDTQYF. The CDR3 nucleotides are TGTGCCAGTAGTAACCGCCAGGGGGCTAAGGATACGCAGTATTTT.

The rearrangement uses TRBV7-9 and TRBJ1-2; 8 bases match TRBD1. CDR3 size: 17 residues. V was pared by 1 base and J by 8 bases, with 15 bases of the junction left unmatched. Germline CDR1 and CDR2: SEHNR and FQNEAQ (reference sequence). CDR3 residues: CASSLGEGTGGLMGYTF. CDR3 sequence (DNA): TGTGCCAGCAGCTTAGGGGAGGGGACAGGAGGCCTGATGGGCTACACCTTC.

V is TRBV3-1 (or the pseudogene TRBV3-2) and J is TRBJ2-2; 9 nucleotides match TRBD1. The CDR3 contains 15 residues. From germline, CDR1 is LGHDT and CDR2 YNNKEL (reference sequence). Germline trimming cut 4 bases from V and 5 bases from J; bases unmatched to any gene: 5. The DNA of the CDR3 is TGTGCCAGCAGCCCCCGGGACAGGGTAACCGGGGAGCTGTTTTTT. This translates into CASSPRDRVTGELFF.

The chain uses TRBV6-5 and TRBJ2-3, with 7 bases aligning to TRBD1. Germline V CDR1 and CDR2: MNHEY, SVGAGI. This CDR3 is 15 amino acids long. The J segment lost 4 bases and the V segment lost 2 bases, leaving 6 bases of the junction unmatched. The CDR3 sequence is CASSYTAGGPDTQYF. The CDR3 DNA follows: TGTGCCAGCAGTTACACTGCAGGGGGTCCAGATACGCAGTATTTT.